A single sample gave rise to the 21 T cell receptor beta chains below, sequenced in a study of early T cells in non-severe SARS-CoV-2 infection. TCRdb reanalysed the 5' RACE reads using MiXCR and keeps one entry per CDR3 protein. The sample shows approximately 33,000 distinct CDR3 sequences, roughly 5.6% of them seen only once. The sample was whole blood. The source of these receptors is an adult who was a healthcare worker with PCR-confirmed SARS-CoV-2 infection or an uninfected control (not recorded which).

This clonotype was detected many times. The chain employs TRBV20-1 and TRBJ2-1; D perhaps matches TRBD1 (6 bases). The CDR3 totals 13 residues. Germline loops: CDR1 DFQATT, CDR2 SNEGSKA (reference sequence). Trimming took off 5 bases at V and 5 bases at J, with 13 bases between the two ends. In DNA form, the CDR3 reads TGCAGTGCTCCACAGGGTCTCCACAATGAGCAGTTCTTC. Translated: CSAPQGLHNEQFF.

This clonotype was seen ten or more times. The rearrangement links TRBV6-2 or TRBV6-3 to TRBJ1-2; D is ambiguous. Germline V gene lookup returns CDR1 MNHEY and CDR2 SVGEGT. This CDR3 spans 13 amino acids. Trimming took off 6 bases at V and 3 bases at J, with 11 bases between the two ends. The CDR3 spells CASSLDSDYGYTF. The CDR3 DNA sequence: TGTGCCAGCAGCTTAGATTCTGACTATGGCTACACCTTC.

This clonotype has more than one count but fewer than ten. The CDR3 loop reads CASSEAVNTEAFF. The DNA of the CDR3 is TGTGCCAGCTCAGAAGCGGTGAACACTGAAGCTTTCTTT. The chain carries TRBV18 and TRBJ1-1; no firm D call. Trimming stripped 5 bases from V and 0 bases from J, with 7 bases between. This CDR3 is 13 amino acids long. CDR1 and CDR2 (germline): KGHSH, LQKENI.

This clonotype was counted ten times or more. The chain recombines TRBV24-1 with TRBJ2-1, with D possibly being TRBD1 (6 bases). This CDR3 has 15 residues. V shed 1 base and J shed 1 base, with 7 bases lying between them. The V gene's germline CDR1 is KGHDR and CDR2 SFDVKD. The CDR3, as DNA: TGTGCCACCAGTGATTTCCAGGGGTCCTACAATGAGCAGTTCTTC. Protein sequence: CATSDFQGSYNEQFF.

The sample holds a few counts of this clonotype. The V and J genes are TRBV20-1 and TRBJ2-5; TRBD2 aligns across 7 bases. V shed 1 base and J 3 bases; nucleotides not matched to a gene: 5. This CDR3 is 14 amino acids long. Per germline, CDR1 DFQATT and CDR2 SNEGSKA (reference sequence). CDR3 DNA: TGCAGTGCTAGAGGGCCTAGCGGTGAAGAGACCCAGTACTTC. This encodes CSARGPSGEETQYF.

This clonotype appeared many times. The rearrangement uses TRBV12-3 or TRBV12-4 and TRBJ2-5; either TRBD1 or TRBD2 may supply D (6 bases each). The CDR3 length is 14 residues. Trimming shortened V by 2 bases and J by 9 bases, and 16 bases separated the two germline ends. The CDR3 bases are TGTGCCAGCAGTTTACAACAGGGATCTAGCGCCCAGTACTTC. The encoded protein is CASSLQQGSSAQYF.

This clonotype was recorded many times. This chain uses TRBV4-1 with TRBJ1-1; 10 nucleotides agree with TRBD1. The CDR3 spans 15 residues. J lost 0 bases, V lost 4 bases, and 2 bases had no gene match. Germline V CDR1 and CDR2: MGHRA, YSYEKL. In nucleotides, the CDR3 is TGCGCCAGCAGCCTGGGACAGGGGTTGAACACTGAAGCTTTCTTT. This sequence encodes CASSLGQGLNTEAFF.

V is TRBV2 and J is TRBJ2-7; 7 nucleotides line up with TRBD2. V gave up 1 base and J gave up 3 bases; unmatched junction bases: 6. CDR1 and CDR2 from the germline V gene are SNHLY and FYNNEI. The CDR3 runs to 15 residues. The CDR3, as DNA: TGTGCCAGCAGTGAAGTTGGGCCGGGGGGCTACGAGCAGTACTTC. This gives the protein CASSEVGPGGYEQYF.

The chain has TRBV6-2 or TRBV6-3 and TRBJ2-1; 9 bases align to TRBD2. The length of the CDR3 is 17 residues. Unmatched junction bases numbered 7, after V lost 0 bases and J lost 4 bases. Germline V CDR1 and CDR2: MNHEY, SVGEGT. The DNA of the CDR3 is TGTGCCAGCAGTTACTCTCCTACTAGCGGGTTGTACAATGAGCAGTTCTTC. This sequence encodes CASSYSPTSGLYNEQFF.

This clonotype was counted many times. The genes are TRBV7-3 and TRBJ2-1, with D possibly being TRBD1 or TRBD2 (5 bases each). Deletions cut 2 bases from V and 5 bases from J, with 13 bases between. Germline CDR1 is SGHTA and CDR2 is FQGTGA. The CDR3 contains 15 residues. CDR3 bases: TGTGCCAGCAGCTTATGGGGGACGGGCAACAATGAGCAGTTCTTC. It yields the protein CASSLWGTGNNEQFF.

This clonotype was counted at least ten times. The rearrangement joins TRBV5-6 to TRBJ1-5; 8 bases fit TRBD1. The CDR3 runs to 17 residues. Germline loops: CDR1 SGHDT, CDR2 YYEEEE. The V segment lost 2 bases and the J segment 2 bases; nucleotides outside the gene matches: 9. CDR3 coding DNA: TGTGCCAGCAGCTTCTCTCACAGGGGGGGCCGCAATCAGCCCCAGCATTTT. Its protein product is CASSFSHRGGRNQPQHF.

This clonotype was seen more than once but under ten times. V and J are TRBV5-1 and TRBJ2-1; 8 nucleotides agree with TRBD2. The V gene end was trimmed by 5 bases and the J gene end by 0 bases; junction bases not matched to a gene: 13. Germline V gene lookup returns CDR1 SGHRS and CDR2 YFSETQ. CDR3 size: 18 residues. In nucleotides, the CDR3 is TGCGCCAGCAGTCCCGGGACTAGGTCCGTGAGCTCCTACAATGAGCAGTTCTTC. Its translation is CASSPGTRSVSSYNEQFF.

This clonotype has at least ten counts. J is TRBJ2-1 and V is TRBV7-3; D is unresolved. The CDR3 runs 13 residues. V was clipped by 5 bases and J by 6 bases, with 11 bases between them. Looked up from germline, CDR1 is SGHTA and CDR2 is FQGTGA. The CDR3 bases are TGTGCCAGCAGCATGGGATTCGGCAATGAGCAGTTCTTC. Its protein is CASSMGFGNEQFF.

This clonotype was observed at least ten times. The rearrangement joins TRBV2 to TRBJ2-2; 8 nucleotides line up with TRBD1. Germline CDR1 reads SNHLY; CDR2 reads FYNNEI. Trimming at V came to 6 bases and at J to 6 bases, leaving 6 bases not matched to a gene. The CDR3 runs 14 residues. As DNA, the CDR3 is TGTGCCAGCAGGGCGACAGGGGAGGCCGGGGAGCTGTTTTTT. This gives the protein CASRATGEAGELFF.

This clonotype was seen more than once but under ten times. The chain is built from TRBV29-1 and TRBJ1-2; D is perhaps TRBD1 (6 bases). Trimming removed 5 bases from V and 5 bases from J, with 18 bases in between. The CDR3 runs 14 residues. The V gene's germline CDR1 is SQVTM and CDR2 ANQGSEA. This chain's CDR3 is CSVWAEGESYGYTF. The CDR3 DNA reads TGCAGCGTTTGGGCGGAGGGGGAATCTTATGGCTACACCTTC.

The table lists this clonotype with many counts. This chain connects TRBV12-3 or TRBV12-4 to TRBJ2-6; D call uncertain. CDR3 length: 14 amino acids. V lost 5 bases and J 2 bases, leaving 7 bases between the germline ends. DNA for the CDR3: TGTGCCAGCAGTATCTGGACTGGGGCCAACGTCCTGACTTTC. Residues: CASSIWTGANVLTF.

This clonotype appeared many times. J is TRBJ2-1 and V is TRBV20-1, with 10 bases lining up with TRBD2. CDR1 and CDR2 (germline): DFQATT, SNEGSKA (reference sequence). The CDR3 contains 15 residues. The ends lost 5 bases at V and 12 bases at J; junction bases unmatched: 16. CDR3: CSARHTSGEWSRQFF. As DNA, the CDR3 is TGCAGTGCTCGCCATACTAGCGGGGAGTGGAGTCGGCAGTTCTTC.

This clonotype was seen ten or more times. The J gene is TRBJ1-5, the V gene TRBV19; 7 nucleotides match TRBD1. CDR3 length: 15 residues. Germline trimming cut 6 bases from V and 3 bases from J; bases unmatched to any gene: 8. Germline V gives CDR1 LNHDA, CDR2 SQIVND (reference sequence). This chain's CDR3 is CASSPDRVDNQPQHF. The CDR3 nucleotides read TGTGCCAGTAGCCCTGACAGGGTTGACAATCAGCCCCAGCATTTT.

In its sample, this clonotype was seen a few times. The rearrangement uses TRBV15 and TRBJ2-5; 8 bases map to TRBD1. Germline trimming cut 2 bases from V and 2 bases from J; bases unmatched to any gene: 7. CDR3 length equals 16 residues. Germline V CDR1 and CDR2: LNHNV, YYDKDF (reference sequence). In DNA, the CDR3 is TGTGCCACCAGCAGATTACCGCGACAGGGGCAAGAGACCCAGTACTTC. Its translation: CATSRLPRQGQETQYF.

This chain connects TRBV7-6 to TRBJ2-7; 7 positions match TRBD1. CDR3 length equals 17 residues. The V gene end was trimmed by 0 bases and the J gene end by 2 bases; junction bases not matched to a gene: 10. The germline gives CDR1 SGHVS, CDR2 FNYEAQ. CDR3 region: CASSLAQSRTGPYEQYF. Here the CDR3 DNA reads TGTGCCAGCAGCTTAGCTCAGTCCAGGACAGGTCCCTACGAGCAGTACTTC.

This clonotype appeared many times. The chain links TRBV5-1 to TRBJ2-1, with 11 positions matching TRBD1. CDR3 size: 15 residues. The V segment lost 4 bases and the J segment 5 bases; nucleotides outside the gene matches: 5. Germline CDR1 reads SGHRS; CDR2 reads YFSETQ. The CDR3 region is CASSPGQGGNNEQFF. CDR3 nucleotides: TGCGCCAGCAGCCCGGGACAGGGGGGCAACAATGAGCAGTTCTTC.